This T cell receptor beta chain came from a study of cytomegalovirus exposure and HLA in healthy donors. General study points: It was reported that TCR beta sequences correctly inferred the HLA-A and HLA-B alleles for most subjects. Most CMV-associated TCR beta chains appeared HLA-restricted in a later analysis. The study had only CMV serostatus as immune exposure information.

There are 17 residues in the CDR3. V trimming: 3 bases; J trimming: 5 bases; junction bases outside the gene matches: 9. The germline V gene has CDR1 SGHDT and CDR2 YYEEEE. Worth noting for this clone: What it binds is not known.

It was with 60 Vbeta and 13 Jbeta primers that the PCR ran. Sequencing used immunoSEQ multiplex PCR; TCRdb keeps in-frame clones, though not all of them. The sample consists of about 110,000 clones, around two thirds of them appearing once. The sequencing sample was made of PBMCs. The TCR was taken from a man aged 50-60 years in good health and CMV-seropositive. This rearrangement joins TRBV5-6 to TRBJ2-3, with 13 bases that match TRBD2. CDR3 region: CASSWRLAGGGGDTQYF. The CDR3 bases are TGTGCCAGCAGCTGGCGACTAGCGGGGGGAGGGGGAGATACGCAGTATTTT. Complete variable domain (other parts from reference TRBV5-6 and TRBJ2-3): DAGVTQSPTHLIKTRGQQVTLRCSPKSGHDTVSWYQQALGQGPQFIFQYYEEEERQRGNFPDRFSGHQFPNYSSELNVNALLLGDSALYLCASSWRLAGGGGDTQYFGPGTRLTVL.